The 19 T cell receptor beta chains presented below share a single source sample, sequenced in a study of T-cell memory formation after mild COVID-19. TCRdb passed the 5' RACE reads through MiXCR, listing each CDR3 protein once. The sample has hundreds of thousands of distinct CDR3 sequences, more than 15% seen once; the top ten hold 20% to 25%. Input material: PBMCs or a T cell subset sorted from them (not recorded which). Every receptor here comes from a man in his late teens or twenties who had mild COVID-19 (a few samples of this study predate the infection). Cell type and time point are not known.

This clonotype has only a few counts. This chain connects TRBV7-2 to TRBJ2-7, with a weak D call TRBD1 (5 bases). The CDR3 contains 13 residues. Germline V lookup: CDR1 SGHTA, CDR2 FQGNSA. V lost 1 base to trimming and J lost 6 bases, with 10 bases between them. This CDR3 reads CASSLGPRGEQYF. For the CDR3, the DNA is TGTGCCAGCAGCTTAGGGCCTAGGGGCGAGCAGTACTTC.

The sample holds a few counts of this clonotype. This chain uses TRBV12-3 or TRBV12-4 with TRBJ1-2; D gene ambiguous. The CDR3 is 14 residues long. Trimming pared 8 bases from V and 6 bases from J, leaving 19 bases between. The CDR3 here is CASREADGIDGYTF. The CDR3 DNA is TGTGCCAGCCGGGAAGCCGATGGGATTGATGGCTACACCTTC.

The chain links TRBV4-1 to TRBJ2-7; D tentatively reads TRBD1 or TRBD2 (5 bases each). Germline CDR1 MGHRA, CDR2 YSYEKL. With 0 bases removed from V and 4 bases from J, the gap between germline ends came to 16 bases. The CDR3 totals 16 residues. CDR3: CASSQEGALGGYEQYF. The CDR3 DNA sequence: TGCGCCAGCAGCCAAGAAGGGGCTCTTGGGGGATACGAGCAGTACTTC.

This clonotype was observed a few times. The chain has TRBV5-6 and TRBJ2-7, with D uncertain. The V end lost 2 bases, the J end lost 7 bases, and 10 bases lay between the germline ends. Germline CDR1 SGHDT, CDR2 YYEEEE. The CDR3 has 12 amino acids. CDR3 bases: TGTGCCAGCAGCTTTTTAGAAGCGGAGCAGTACTTC. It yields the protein CASSFLEAEQYF.

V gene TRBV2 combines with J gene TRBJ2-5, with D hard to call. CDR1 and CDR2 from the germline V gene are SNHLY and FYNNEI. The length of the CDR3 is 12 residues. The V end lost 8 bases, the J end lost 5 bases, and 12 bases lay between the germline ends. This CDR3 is CASHGYVETQYF. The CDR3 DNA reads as TGTGCCAGCCATGGGTATGTCGAGACCCAGTACTTC.

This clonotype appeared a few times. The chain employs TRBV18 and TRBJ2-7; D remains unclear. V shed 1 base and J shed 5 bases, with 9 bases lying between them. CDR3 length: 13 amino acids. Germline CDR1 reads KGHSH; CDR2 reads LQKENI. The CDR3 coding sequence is TGTGCCAGCTCACCACTGACGGCTAACGAGCAGTACGTC. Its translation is CASSPLTANEQYV.

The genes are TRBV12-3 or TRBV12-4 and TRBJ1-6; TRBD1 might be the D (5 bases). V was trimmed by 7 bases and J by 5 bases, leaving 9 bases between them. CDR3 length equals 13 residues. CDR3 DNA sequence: TGTGCCAGCAAAGACAGAAATAATTCACCCCTCCACTTT. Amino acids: CASKDRNNSPLHF.

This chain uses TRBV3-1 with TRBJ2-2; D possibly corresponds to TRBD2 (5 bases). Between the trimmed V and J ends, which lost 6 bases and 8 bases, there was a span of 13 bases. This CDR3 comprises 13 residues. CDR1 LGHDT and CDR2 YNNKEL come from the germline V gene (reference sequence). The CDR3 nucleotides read TGTGCCAGCAGGGACTTCCTGGATGGGGAGCTGTTTTTT. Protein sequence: CASRDFLDGELFF.

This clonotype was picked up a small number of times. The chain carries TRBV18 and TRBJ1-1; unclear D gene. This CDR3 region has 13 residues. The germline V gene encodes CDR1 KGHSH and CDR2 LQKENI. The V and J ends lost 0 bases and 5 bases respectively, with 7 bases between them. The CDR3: CASSPPVETEAFF. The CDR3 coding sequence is TGTGCCAGCTCACCACCGGTTGAAACTGAAGCTTTCTTT.

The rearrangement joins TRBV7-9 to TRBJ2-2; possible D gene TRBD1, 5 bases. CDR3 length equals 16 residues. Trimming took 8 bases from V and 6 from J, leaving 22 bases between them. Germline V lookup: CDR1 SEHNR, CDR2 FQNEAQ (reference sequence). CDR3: CASGALTNPMPGELFF. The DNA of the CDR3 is TGTGCCAGCGGGGCCCTAACGAACCCCATGCCCGGGGAGCTGTTTTTT.

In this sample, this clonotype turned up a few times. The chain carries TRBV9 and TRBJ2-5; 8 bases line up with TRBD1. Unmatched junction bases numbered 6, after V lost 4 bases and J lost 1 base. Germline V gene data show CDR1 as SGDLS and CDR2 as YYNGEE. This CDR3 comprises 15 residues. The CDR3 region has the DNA TGTGCCAGCAGCTTACGGACAGGGCCCCAAGAGACCCAGTACTTC. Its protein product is CASSLRTGPQETQYF.

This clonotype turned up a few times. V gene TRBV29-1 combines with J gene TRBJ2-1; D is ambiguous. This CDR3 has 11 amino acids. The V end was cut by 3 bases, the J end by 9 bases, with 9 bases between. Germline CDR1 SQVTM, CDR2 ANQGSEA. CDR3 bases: TGCAGCGTTGAGGTCAGAGGTGAGCAGTTCTTC. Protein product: CSVEVRGEQFF.

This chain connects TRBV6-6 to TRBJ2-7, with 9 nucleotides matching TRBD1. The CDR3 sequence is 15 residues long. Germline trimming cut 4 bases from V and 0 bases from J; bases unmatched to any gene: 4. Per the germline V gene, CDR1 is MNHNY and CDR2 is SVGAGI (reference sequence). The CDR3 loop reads CASSSGQGRSYEQYF. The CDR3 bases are TGTGCCAGCAGTTCCGGACAGGGGCGCTCCTACGAGCAGTACTTC.

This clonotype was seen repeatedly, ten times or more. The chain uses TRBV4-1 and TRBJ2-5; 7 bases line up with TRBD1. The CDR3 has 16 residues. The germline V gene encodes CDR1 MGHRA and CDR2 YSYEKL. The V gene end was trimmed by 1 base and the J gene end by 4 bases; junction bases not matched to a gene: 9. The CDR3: CASSQGIQGWRETQYF. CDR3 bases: TGCGCCAGCAGCCAAGGAATACAGGGGTGGAGAGAGACCCAGTACTTC.

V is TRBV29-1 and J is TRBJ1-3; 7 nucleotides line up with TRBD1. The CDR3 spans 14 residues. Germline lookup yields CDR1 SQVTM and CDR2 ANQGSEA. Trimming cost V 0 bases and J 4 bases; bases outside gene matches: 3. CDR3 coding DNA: TGCAGCGTTGAAGATCAGGGGGAAGGAAACACCATATATTTT. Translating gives CSVEDQGEGNTIYF.

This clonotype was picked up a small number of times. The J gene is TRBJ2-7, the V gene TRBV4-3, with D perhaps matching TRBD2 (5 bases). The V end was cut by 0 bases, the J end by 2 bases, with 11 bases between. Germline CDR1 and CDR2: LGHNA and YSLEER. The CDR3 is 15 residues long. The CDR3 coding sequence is TGCGCCAGCAGCCAAGATTGGCTAGCCGCCTACGAGCAGTACTTC. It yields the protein CASSQDWLAAYEQYF.

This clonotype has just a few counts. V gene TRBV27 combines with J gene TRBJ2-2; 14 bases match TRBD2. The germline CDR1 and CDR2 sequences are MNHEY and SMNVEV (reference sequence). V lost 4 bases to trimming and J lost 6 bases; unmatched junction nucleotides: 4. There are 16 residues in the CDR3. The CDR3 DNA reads TGTGCCAGCAGTTCCCTGACTAGCGGGGGGGCCGGGGAGCTGTTTTTT. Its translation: CASSSLTSGGAGELFF.

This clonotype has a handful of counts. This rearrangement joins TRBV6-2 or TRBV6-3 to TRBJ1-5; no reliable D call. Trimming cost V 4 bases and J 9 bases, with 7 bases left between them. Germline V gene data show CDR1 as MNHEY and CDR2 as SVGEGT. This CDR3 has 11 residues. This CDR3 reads CASSFPSPQHF. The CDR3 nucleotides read TGTGCCAGCAGTTTTCCGTCGCCCCAGCATTTT.

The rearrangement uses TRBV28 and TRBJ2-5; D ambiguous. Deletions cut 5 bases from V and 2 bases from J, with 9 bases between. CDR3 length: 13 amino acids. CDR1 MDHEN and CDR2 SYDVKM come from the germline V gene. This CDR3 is CASSRAEQETQYF. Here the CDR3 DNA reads TGTGCCAGCAGTCGGGCAGAGCAAGAGACCCAGTACTTC.